This T cell receptor beta chain appears in the sequencing data of a study of shared clonotypes between healthy human individuals (dated by TCRdb to about 2020). Turning to the overall study: Three men and a couple of women, aged 18 to 49 years, made up the cohort. For each donor, CD4 naive and CD4 memory were each given three plates, CD8 naive was given two plates, and CD8 memory was given one plate. Blood TCR repertoires of roughly five healthy adults were deeply sequenced to estimate repertoire size and the extent of clonotype sharing between individuals. Libraries were prepared and TCR repertoires were sequenced by different laboratories using diverse techniques, in order to increase sequencing depth and limit assay-specific biases. Per donor, leukapheresis produced somewhere between about 0.85 and 10 billion PBMCs. Results the study describes overall, beyond this receptor: About 5% of naive CD4, 3.5% of naive CD8, 2% to 2.5% of memory CD4, and 0.4% of memory CD8 clonotypes were shared across several donors. The small number of donors limited the genetic and exposure-history diversity represented. Sampling was limited to blood, and TCR repertoires in tissue likely differ from TCR repertoires in blood. Naive subsets generally had larger estimated clonotype richness than memory subsets did. Based on pairwise subsampling, the degree of clonotype sharing among donors was expected to be affected by sequencing depth. Compared with non-shared clonotypes, clonotypes shared by all four sorted-subset donors had higher generation probabilities. Rarefaction of sorted-subset datasets indicated incomplete sequencing despite the large sequencing depth.

Using the deep immunoSEQ assay, multiplex PCR amplified TCR CDR3 regions from genomic DNA. Genomic DNA extracted from each cell subset was distributed evenly over all wells of several immunoSEQ 96-well plates, and each plate served as one replicate. For sorted subsets, each replicate PCR was loaded with roughly 200 ng genomic DNA, equivalent to some 31,000 T cell genomes. Purified libraries were measured with a Qubit 3.0 fluorometer, size-checked on a Bioanalyzer 2100, and measured again with the KAPA Library Quantification kit. Every immunoSEQ 96-well plate was sequenced on a separate single-read 150-cycle Illumina NextSeq 550 flow cell. The published analysis was carried out like this. Because the immunoSEQ output held only junctional sequences and lacked quality scores, the filtering could not match the filtering applied to full-length reads. Sequences were annotated with PyIR, a Python wrapper for IgBLAST v1.9, using IMGT germline references to assign V/J genes and CDR3. Reads were removed for weak V/J assignments (E-value above 1e-6), missing CDR3, stop codons, out-of-frame junctions, or ambiguous translated residues. V3J clonotypes were defined as sequences sharing the same inferred V gene, J gene, and CDR3 amino acid sequence. To compute the percentage overlap between repertoires, the number of shared unique clonotypes was divided by the size of the smaller repertoire. Repertoire richness was assessed with RTK rarefaction, the Chao1 estimator, and Recon v2.1 estimates of unobserved clonotypes. For all TCRbeta clonotypes obtained by the gDNA method from a few donors, generation probabilities were computed with OLGA. TCRdb provides this immuneACCESS table in a form limited to in-frame rearrangements. Some clones are lacking; in checked studies, under half of them reflect an unresolved V gene, and why the rest are absent is not known. Clone size and the V and J calls come from that table; the DNA yielded D and trimming. Across this sample there are 950,000 to 1,100,000 clones, with more than 75% seen only once. The top ten hold roughly 0.65% of the sample.

Regarding this clone: Its antigen is unknown. Qualities for individual bases were not recorded, and no much larger clone is one base off.

The donors were healthy, HIV-negative adults with no recently reported acute infections or vaccinations. Every donor was a Caucasian adult residing in Nashville, Tennessee, USA. Magnetic negative selection was used to enrich CD4+ T cells, after which naive cells were positively selected on CD45RA and the negative fraction became the memory subset. Blood was obtained by leukapheresis, after which PBMCs were separated by Ficoll-Histopaque density gradient centrifugation and cryopreserved in liquid nitrogen vapor phase. Purity and quantity of every magnetically sorted T cell population were checked by analytical flow cytometry. Genomic DNA was isolated from every sorted fraction and measured by UV absorbance on a Nanodrop 2000c. The CDR3 starts with the cysteine, ends with the phenylalanine, and has 15 residues. The only DNA kept is the CDR3, 45 bases in frame from the first base. V is shortened by 5 bases, J by 8 bases, and the region joining them spans 18 bases. CDR1 and CDR2, per the germline V gene, are MDHEN and SYDVKM.

Here the chain combines TRBV28 and TRBJ1-4; the D gene remains uncertain. This sequence originates from a young man in good health. Some clones in this sample may be carry-over from other donors' samples. Sequencing was done on a sample of memory CD4+ T cells from PBMCs. In the paper's terms, the cell subset or site label means: CD45RA-negative fraction. The CDR3 region has the sequence CASSTAAMKSEKLFF. The sequenced DNA is TGTGCCAGCAGTACCGCGGCCATGAAATCCGAAAAACTGTTTTTT. With the rest looked up from the reference TRBV28 and TRBJ1-4 genes rather than sequenced, the full variable domain is DVKVTQSSRYLVKRTGEKVFLECVQDMDHENMFWYRQDPGLGLRLIYFSYDVKMKEKGDIPEGYSVSREKKERFSLILESASTNQTSMYLCASSTAAMKSEKLFFGSGTQLSVL.